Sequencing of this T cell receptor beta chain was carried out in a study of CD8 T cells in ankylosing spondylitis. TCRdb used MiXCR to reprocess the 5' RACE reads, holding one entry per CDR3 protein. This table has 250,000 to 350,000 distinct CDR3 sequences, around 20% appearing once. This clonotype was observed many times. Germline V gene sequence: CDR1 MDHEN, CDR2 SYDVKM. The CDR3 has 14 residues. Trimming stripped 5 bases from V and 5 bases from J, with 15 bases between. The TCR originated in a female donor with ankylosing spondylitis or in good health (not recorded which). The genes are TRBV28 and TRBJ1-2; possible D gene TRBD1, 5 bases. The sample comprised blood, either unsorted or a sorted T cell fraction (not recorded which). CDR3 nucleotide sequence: TGTGCCAGCAGTCCCCCGGGGGTCTATTATGGCTACACCTTC. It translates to CASSPPGVYYGYTF.